This T cell receptor (beta chain) was sequenced for a study of neurological immune-mediated disorders. General study results and limits: No link was found between any clinical or MRI feature and the multiple sclerosis repertoire cluster.

Synthesis of cDNA used 5'RACE (with 10-nucleotide random UMIs). Using its own MiXCR run on the 5' RACE reads, TCRdb lists one record per CDR3 protein. The sample consists of tens of thousands of distinct CDR3 sequences, roughly 3.2% of them appearing once. Germline trimming cut 1 base from V and 4 bases from J; bases unmatched to any gene: 8. The CDR3 runs to 16 residues. CDR1 SQVTM and CDR2 ANQGSEA come from the germline V gene. Described time point: longitudinal time-point 1 (baseline). 2 million unsorted PBMCs were stored in RNAlater at -80 °C before RNA extraction. This clonotype occurred many times. Antigen specificity is unknown.

The sequence was obtained from a woman aged 55-69 years with multiple sclerosis. V is TRBV29-1 and J is TRBJ2-2; 8 nucleotides line up with TRBD1. The sample consisted of PBMCs. The CDR3: CSVEGRGLGSTGELFF. Here the CDR3 DNA reads TGCAGCGTTGAAGGCAGGGGGCTCGGCAGCACCGGGGAGCTGTTTTTT.